One sample yielded the 9 T cell receptor beta chains listed below, sequenced in a study of spatial heterogeneity in lung cancer. TCRdb called the 5' RACE reads again in MiXCR, with one record for every CDR3 protein. The sample has 2,500 to 3,000 distinct CDR3 sequences, 15% to 17% seen once; the top ten hold approximately 7%. No antigen has been assigned to these receptors. Time point given: sample taken at primary tumor resection. Study-wide results and limits: Tumor mutation counts were tracked by expanded intratumoral alpha and beta TCR counts.

The source material was lung tumor tissue, sampled at surgery. The receptor source for this set is a female donor with early-stage non-small cell lung cancer.

This clonotype appeared a few times. CDR3 in DNA: TGCAGCGTTGAAGATCAGGCGGGGAGGTCCATCCTTCCGGCCAAAAACATTCAGTACTTC. Protein: CSVEDQAGRSILPAKNIQYF. The chain is built from TRBV29-1 and TRBJ2-4; the D gene is possibly TRBD2 (6 bases). The CDR3 sequence is 20 residues long. V lost 0 bases and J 1 base, leaving 25 bases between the germline ends. Germline V gene sequence: CDR1 SQVTM, CDR2 ANQGSEA.

J is TRBJ2-5 and V is TRBV9, with D perhaps TRBD1 (6 bases). CDR1 is SGDLS and CDR2 is YYNGEE in the germline V gene. Trimming took off 4 bases at V and 5 bases at J, with 12 bases between the two ends. The CDR3 is made up of 13 amino acids. This CDR3 is CASSRDQGETQYF. The CDR3 region has the DNA TGTGCCAGCAGCCGGGACCAGGGGGAGACCCAGTACTTC.

This clonotype is termed medium-sized. The chain is built from TRBV14 and TRBJ2-1; D uncertain. The CDR3 length is 13 residues. Germline CDR1 is SGHDN and CDR2 is FVKESK. V lost 6 bases to trimming and J lost 7 bases, with 13 bases between them. CDR3 coding DNA: TGTGCCAGCAGAGCCCCCAGAGAGAATGAGCAGTTCTTC. Translating gives CASRAPRENEQFF.

Many counts were recorded for this clonotype. The chain employs TRBV5-1 and TRBJ2-3, with unresolved D. The CDR3 is made up of 13 amino acids. Trimming took off 0 bases at V and 5 bases at J, with 7 bases between the two ends. Germline CDR1 SGHRS, CDR2 YFSETQ. CDR3 sequence (DNA): TGCGCCAGCAGCTTGGCTGGCATAGATACGCAGTATTTT. Its translation: CASSLAGIDTQYF. Drawing the rest from reference TRBV5-1 and TRBJ2-3, the complete variable domain is KAGVTQTPRYLIKTRGQQVTLSCSPISGHRSVSWYQQTPGQGLQFLFEYFSETQRNKGNFPGRFSGRQFSNSRSEMNVSTLELGDSALYLCASSLAGIDTQYFGPGTRLTVL.

This clonotype is judged medium-sized. The V call is TRBV9, the J call TRBJ2-3, with TRBD2 matching over 8 bases. The CDR3 has 15 amino acids. The germline V gene encodes CDR1 SGDLS and CDR2 YYNGEE. With 6 bases clipped from V and 3 bases from J, the junction kept 9 bases outside the gene matches. The CDR3 nucleotides read TGTGCCAGCACCCTCGGCGGGGGGTTTACAGATACGCAGTATTTT. Protein product: CASTLGGGFTDTQYF.

This clonotype is medium-sized in the sample. The rearrangement uses TRBV5-1 and TRBJ1-3; D possibly corresponds to TRBD1 (5 bases). V was shortened by 4 bases and J by 3 bases, with 17 bases between the two germline ends. Germline-derived CDR1 and CDR2 are SGHRS and YFSETQ. This CDR3 region has 16 residues. In DNA, the CDR3 is TGCGCCAGCAGCCCGGGTCTCGGGACGGTTGGAAACACCATATATTTT. Translation: CASSPGLGTVGNTIYF.

This clonotype ranks as medium-sized. V is TRBV2 and J is TRBJ2-3; 7 bases map to TRBD1. Germline assignment: CDR1 SNHLY and CDR2 FYNNEI. Trimming at V came to 5 bases and at J to 4 bases, leaving 6 bases not matched to a gene. The CDR3 covers 14 residues. The CDR3 reads CASSKTGRADTQYF. Written as DNA, the CDR3 is TGTGCCAGCAGTAAGACAGGGCGGGCAGATACGCAGTATTTT.

About this clonotype itself: A much more abundant neighbour one base away suggests this may be a read error. V usage is TRBV20-1 and J usage is TRBJ2-1; 7 bases agree with TRBD2. The V and J ends lost 8 bases and 6 bases, in that order; junction bases with no gene match: 7. Germline V gene sequence: CDR1 DFQATT, CDR2 SNEGSKA (reference sequence). The CDR3 spans 12 residues. The CDR3 nucleotides are TGCAGTACTGCAGGGACTACCAATGAGCAGTTCTTC. The encoded protein is CSTAGTTNEQFF.

This clonotype is labeled as medium-sized. This chain connects TRBV6-6 to TRBJ1-2, with D perhaps TRBD1 (5 bases). Per the germline V gene, CDR1 is MNHNY and CDR2 is SVGAGI (reference sequence). V lost 6 bases and J 2 bases, leaving 7 bases between the germline ends. The CDR3 is 12 amino acids. The CDR3: CASREGNYGYTF. The CDR3 region has the DNA TGTGCCAGCAGGGAGGGGAACTATGGCTACACCTTC.